This T cell receptor (beta chain) stems from a study of CD8 T cells in ankylosing spondylitis. The CDR3 runs 16 residues. V was pared by 4 bases and J by 6 bases, with 8 bases of the junction left unmatched. Germline V CDR1 and CDR2: SGHKS, YYEKEE (reference sequence). TCRdb ran MiXCR on the 5' RACE reads and lists one entry per CDR3 protein. The table has approximately 140,000 distinct CDR3 sequences, 7.5% to 9.5% seen once; the top ten hold 6% to 9.5%. Only a few counts were recorded for this clonotype. This TCR derives from a male donor with ankylosing spondylitis. Sequences were obtained from synovial fluid, either unsorted or a sorted T cell fraction (not recorded which). This chain links TRBV5-5 with TRBJ2-4, with TRBD2 matching over 12 bases. CDR3 bases: TGTGCCAGCAGCCTCCTAGCGGGAGGGCCGGGAAACATTCAGTACTTC. Translation: CASSLLAGGPGNIQYF.